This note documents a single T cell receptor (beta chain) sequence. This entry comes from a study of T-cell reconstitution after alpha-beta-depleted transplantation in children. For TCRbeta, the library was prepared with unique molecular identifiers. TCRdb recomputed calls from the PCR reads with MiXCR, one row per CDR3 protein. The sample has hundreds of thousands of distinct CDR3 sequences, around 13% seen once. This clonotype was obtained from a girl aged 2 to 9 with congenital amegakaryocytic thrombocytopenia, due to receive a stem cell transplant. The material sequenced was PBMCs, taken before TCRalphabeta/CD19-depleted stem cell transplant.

For the CDR3, the DNA is TGCAGTGCCAGGACTAGCGGGAGCCAGGCCCAGTACTTC. Protein product: CSARTSGSQAQYF. This sequence joins TRBV20-1 and TRBJ2-5; 13 nucleotides match TRBD2. V dropped 6 bases and J dropped 9; count of bases not matched to a gene: 7. The CDR3 is made up of 13 amino acids. Germline loops: CDR1 DFQATT, CDR2 SNEGSKA (reference sequence).